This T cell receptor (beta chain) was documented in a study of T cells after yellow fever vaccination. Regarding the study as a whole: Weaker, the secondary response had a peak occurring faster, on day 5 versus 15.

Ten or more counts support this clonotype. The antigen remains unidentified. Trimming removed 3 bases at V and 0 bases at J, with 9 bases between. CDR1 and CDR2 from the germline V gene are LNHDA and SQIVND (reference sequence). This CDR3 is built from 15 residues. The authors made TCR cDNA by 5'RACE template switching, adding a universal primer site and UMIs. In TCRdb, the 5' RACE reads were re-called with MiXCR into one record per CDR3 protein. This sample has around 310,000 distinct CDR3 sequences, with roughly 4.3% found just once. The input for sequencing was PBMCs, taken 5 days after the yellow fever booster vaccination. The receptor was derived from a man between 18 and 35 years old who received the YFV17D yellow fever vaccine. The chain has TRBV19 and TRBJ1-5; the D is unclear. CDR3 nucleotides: TGTGCCAGTAGTATTGGCAGTTATAGCAATCAGCCCCAGCATTTT. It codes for CASSIGSYSNQPQHF. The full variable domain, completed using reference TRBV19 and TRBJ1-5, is DGGITQSPKYLFRKEGQNVTLSCEQNLNHDAMYWYRQDPGQGLRLIYYSQIVNDFQKGDIAEGYSVSREKKESFPLTVTSAQKNPTAFYLCASSIGSYSNQPQHFGDGTRLSIL.